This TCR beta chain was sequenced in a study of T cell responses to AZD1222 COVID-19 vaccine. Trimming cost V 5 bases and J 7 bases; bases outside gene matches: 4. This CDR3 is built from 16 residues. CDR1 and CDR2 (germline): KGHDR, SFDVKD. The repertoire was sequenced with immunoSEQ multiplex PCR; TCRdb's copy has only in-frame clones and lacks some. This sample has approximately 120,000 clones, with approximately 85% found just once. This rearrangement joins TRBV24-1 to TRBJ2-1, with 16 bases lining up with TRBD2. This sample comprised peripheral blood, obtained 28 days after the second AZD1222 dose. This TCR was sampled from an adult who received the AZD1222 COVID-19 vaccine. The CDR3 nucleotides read TGTGCCACCAGTGTCGGGACTAGCGGGGGGGGTAATGAGCAGTTCTTC. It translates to CATSVGTSGGGNEQFF.